This T cell receptor beta chain is drawn from a study of blood T cell repertoires in COVID-19. For the study at large: From T cells, B-cell-depleted T cells, or PBMCs came the material, which was cDNA or gDNA.

Enrolled during active infection, Seattle patients were then followed longitudinally. Deletions cut 8 bases from V and 7 bases from J, with 17 bases between. CDR3 length: 14 residues. CDR1 is SEHNR and CDR2 is FQNEAQ in the germline V gene (reference sequence). Per the authors' pipeline: For nucleated cells, counts were estimated from reference gene primer amplification. TCRdb's copy holds only in-frame clones and misses some; the assay was immunoSEQ multiplex PCR. V and J calls and clone size are as listed in that table; D and trimming were resolved from the DNA. In the table there are fewer than 400,000 clones, 85% to 90% of which are singletons.

This clonotype originated in a woman younger than 45 with COVID-19, enrolled during active disease. V and J are TRBV7-9 and TRBJ2-2, with D possibly being TRBD1 (5 bases). The sequencing input was peripheral blood. The CDR3 reads CASRRQPQGGELFF. The CDR3 region has the DNA TGTGCCAGCCGAAGACAGCCCCAAGGCGGGGAGCTGTTTTTT.